A selection of T cell receptor beta chains follows, all from one sample in a study of blood T cell repertoires in COVID-19. The method was immunoSEQ multiplex PCR; TCRdb's version includes in-frame clones alone and lacks a portion of them. The table includes around 160,000 clones, over 75% detected once. Input material: peripheral blood. All receptors come from a man between 18 and 29 years old with COVID-19, enrolled during active disease. The CDR3 runs from the conserved cysteine through the conserved F or W. D genes are given only for firm matches. Clone size is given for some rows only: seen once, a few or many times, or a class if the clone is expanded.

V: TRBV14
size: NA
D: TRBD2
J: TRBJ2-7
CDR3: CASSQETSGYGQYF
DNA: TGTGCCAGCAGCCAAGAGACTAGCGGGTACGGGCAGTACTTC

V: TRBV29-1
size: NA
D: NA
J: TRBJ2-3
CDR3: CSVVGGTDTQYF
DNA: TGCAGCGTGGTGGGAGGCACAGATACGCAGTATTTT

V: TRBV5-6
size: once
D: NA
J: TRBJ1-3
CDR3: CASSLAGLNTIYF
DNA: TGTGCCAGCAGCTTGGCGGGGTTAAACACCATATATTTT

V: TRBV7-2
size: NA
D: TRBD1
J: TRBJ2-1
CDR3: CASSVGTGTYNEQFF
DNA: TGTGCCAGCAGCGTCGGGACAGGGACCTACAATGAGCAGTTCTTC

V: TRBV18
size: NA
D: NA
J: TRBJ1-4
CDR3: CASSPSATNEKLLF
DNA: TGTGCCAGCTCACCTTCCGCAACTAATGAAAAACTGCTTTTT

V: TRBV4-1
size: NA
D: NA
J: TRBJ2-1
CDR3: CASSHYQGYEQFF
DNA: TGCGCCAGCAGCCACTATCAGGGCTATGAGCAGTTCTTC

V: TRBV20-1
size: NA
D: TRBD2
J: TRBJ2-1
CDR3: CSASHWIGTSLTSGQFF
DNA: TGCAGTGCCAGTCATTGGATCGGGACTAGCCTCACTTCCGGGCAGTTCTTC

V: TRBV5-8
size: NA
D: NA
J: TRBJ2-7
CDR3: CASSLAGTSYEQYF
DNA: TGTGCCAGCAGCTTGGCAGGTACGTCCTACGAGCAGTACTTC

V: TRBV9
size: NA
D: TRBD1
J: TRBJ1-6
CDR3: CASSAGQGRLDSPLHF
DNA: TGTGCCAGCAGCGCCGGACAGGGCCGACTGGATTCACCCCTCCACTTT

V: TRBV7-2
size: NA
D: TRBD2
J: TRBJ2-4
CDR3: CASSVAGVGLMDKNIQYF
DNA: TGTGCCAGCAGCGTAGCGGGAGTTGGTCTAATGGACAAAAACATTCAGTACTTC

V: TRBV19
size: NA
D: NA
J: TRBJ1-1
CDR3: CASRADRLNTEAFF
DNA: TGTGCCAGTAGGGCCGACAGGCTGAACACTGAAGCTTTCTTT

V: TRBV14
size: NA
D: TRBD2
J: TRBJ2-2
CDR3: CASSVAGVVGELFF
DNA: TGTGCCAGCAGCGTTGCGGGAGTGGTCGGGGAGCTGTTTTTT

V: TRBV28
size: NA
D: TRBD1
J: TRBJ1-6
CDR3: CASSFRGRNSPLHF
DNA: TGTGCCAGCAGTTTTAGGGGGCGTAATTCACCCCTCCACTTT

V: TRBV28
size: NA
D: NA
J: TRBJ2-7
CDR3: CASSAPVSYEQYF
DNA: TGTGCCAGCAGCGCCCCGGTCTCCTACGAGCAGTACTTC

V: TRBV19
size: NA
D: TRBD1
J: TRBJ2-7
CDR3: CASSPDRDLLEQYF
DNA: TGTGCCAGTAGCCCGGACAGGGATCTCCTCGAGCAGTACTTC

V: TRBV24-1
size: NA
D: TRBD1
J: TRBJ2-7
CDR3: CATSDSDRAYEQYF
DNA: TGTGCCACCAGTGACTCGGACAGGGCCTACGAGCAGTACTTC

V: TRBV2
size: once
D: TRBD2
J: TRBJ2-2
CDR3: CASSELSPGLETGELFF
DNA: TGTGCCAGCAGTGAGCTCTCGCCGGGACTAGAAACCGGGGAGCTGTTTTTT

V: TRBV2
size: NA
D: NA
J: TRBJ1-5
CDR3: CASSVANRQKDF
DNA: TGTGCCAGCAGTGTAGCGAACAGACAAAAGGATTTT

V: TRBV4-3
size: NA
D: TRBD2
J: TRBJ2-2
CDR3: CASSQAQRAAGTSGANTGELFF
DNA: TGCGCCAGCAGCCAAGCCCAAAGAGCGGCCGGGACTAGCGGGGCGAACACCGGGGAGCTGTTTTTT

V: TRBV15
size: NA
D: NA
J: TRBJ1-6
CDR3: CATSRRTARDSPLHF
DNA: TGTGCCACCAGCAGGCGGACAGCTCGGGATTCACCCCTCCACTTT

V: TRBV11-3
size: NA
D: NA
J: TRBJ1-1
CDR3: CASSLDPDTEAFF
DNA: TGTGCCAGCAGCTTAGATCCCGACACTGAAGCTTTCTTT

V: TRBV6-2/TRBV6-3
size: NA
D: TRBD2
J: TRBJ2-2
CDR3: CATSRGGRSTGELFF
DNA: TGTGCCACCAGCCGGGGGGGCCGGAGCACCGGGGAGCTGTTTTTT

V: TRBV5-6
size: NA
D: TRBD2
J: TRBJ2-3
CDR3: CASSLLQRGGTDTQYF
DNA: TGTGCCAGCAGCTTGCTCCAGCGGGGGGGCACAGATACGCAGTATTTT

V: TRBV7-9
size: NA
D: TRBD1
J: TRBJ2-6
CDR3: CASSPGPGGGAGANVLTF
DNA: TGTGCCAGCAGCCCCGGGCCAGGGGGCGGGGCTGGGGCCAACGTCCTGACTTTC